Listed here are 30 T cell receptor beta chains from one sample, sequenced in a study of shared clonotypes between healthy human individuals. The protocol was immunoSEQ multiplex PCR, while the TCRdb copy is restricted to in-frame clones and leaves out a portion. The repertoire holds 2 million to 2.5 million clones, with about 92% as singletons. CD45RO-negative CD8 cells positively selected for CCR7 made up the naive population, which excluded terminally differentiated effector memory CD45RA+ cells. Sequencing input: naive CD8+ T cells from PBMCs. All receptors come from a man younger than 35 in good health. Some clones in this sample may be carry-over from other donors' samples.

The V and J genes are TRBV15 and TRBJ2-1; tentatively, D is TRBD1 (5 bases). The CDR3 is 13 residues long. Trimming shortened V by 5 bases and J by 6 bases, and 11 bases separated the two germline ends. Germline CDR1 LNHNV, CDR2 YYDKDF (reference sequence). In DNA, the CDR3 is TGTGCCACCAGCCCAGACAGCCCCAATGAGCAGTTCTTC. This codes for CATSPDSPNEQFF. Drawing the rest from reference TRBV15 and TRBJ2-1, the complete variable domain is DAMVIQNPRYQVTQFGKPVTLSCSQTLNHNVMYWYQQKSSQAPKLLFHYYDKDFNNEADTPDNFQSRRPNTSFCFLDIRSPGLGDTAMYLCATSPDSPNEQFFGPGTRLTVL.

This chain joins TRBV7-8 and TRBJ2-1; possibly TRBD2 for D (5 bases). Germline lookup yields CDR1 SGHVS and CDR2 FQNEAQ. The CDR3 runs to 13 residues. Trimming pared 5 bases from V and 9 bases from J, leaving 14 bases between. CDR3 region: CASSPLGRGEQFF. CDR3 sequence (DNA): TGTGCCAGCAGCCCACTGGGCCGGGGTGAGCAGTTCTTC.

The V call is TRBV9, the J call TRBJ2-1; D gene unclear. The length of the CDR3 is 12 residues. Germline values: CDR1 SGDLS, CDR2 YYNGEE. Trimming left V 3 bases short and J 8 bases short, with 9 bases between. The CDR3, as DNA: TGTGCCAGCAGCGCCGCCCAGCATGAGCAGTTCTTC. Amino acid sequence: CASSAAQHEQFF.

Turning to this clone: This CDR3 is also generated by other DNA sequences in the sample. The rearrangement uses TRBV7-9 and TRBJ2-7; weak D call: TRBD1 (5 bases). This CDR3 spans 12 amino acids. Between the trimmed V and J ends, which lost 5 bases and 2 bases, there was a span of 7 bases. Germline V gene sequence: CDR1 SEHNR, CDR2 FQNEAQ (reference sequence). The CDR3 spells CASSPGTYEQYF. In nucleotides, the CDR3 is TGTGCCAGCAGCCCAGGGACCTACGAGCAGTACTTC.

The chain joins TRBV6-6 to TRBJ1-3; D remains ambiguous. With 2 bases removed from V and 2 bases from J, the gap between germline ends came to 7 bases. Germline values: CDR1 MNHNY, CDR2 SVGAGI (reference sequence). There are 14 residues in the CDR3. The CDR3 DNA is TGTGCCAGCAGTTACAAGAATCCTGGAAACACCATATATTTT. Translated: CASSYKNPGNTIYF.

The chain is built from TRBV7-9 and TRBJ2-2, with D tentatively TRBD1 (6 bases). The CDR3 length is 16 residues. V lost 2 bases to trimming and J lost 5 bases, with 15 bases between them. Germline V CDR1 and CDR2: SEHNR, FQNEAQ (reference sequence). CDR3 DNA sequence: TGTGCCAGCAGCTTAACGGCCACAGGGTTGACCGGGGAGCTGTTTTTT. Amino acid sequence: CASSLTATGLTGELFF.

Here the CDR3 DNA reads TGTGCCACCAGCCTAACAGAAAACACCGGGGAGCTGTTTTTT. It specifies CATSLTENTGELFF. The genes are TRBV15 and TRBJ2-2; D ambiguous. The V gene's germline CDR1 is LNHNV and CDR2 YYDKDF (reference sequence). CDR3 length: 14 residues. V was shortened by 5 bases and J by 2 bases, with 9 bases between the two germline ends.

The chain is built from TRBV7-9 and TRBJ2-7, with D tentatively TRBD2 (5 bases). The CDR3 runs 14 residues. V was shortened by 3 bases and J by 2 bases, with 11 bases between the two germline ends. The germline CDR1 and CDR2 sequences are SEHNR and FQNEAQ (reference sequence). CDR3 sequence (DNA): TGTGCCAGCAGCTTTACGGGATCAACCTACGAGCAGTACTTC. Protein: CASSFTGSTYEQYF. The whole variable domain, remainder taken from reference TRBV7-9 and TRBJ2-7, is DTGVSQNPRHKITKRGQNVTFRCDPISEHNRLYWYRQTLGQGPEFLTYFQNEAQLEKSRLLSDRFSAERPKGSFSTLEIQRTEQGDSAMYLCASSFTGSTYEQYFGPGTRLTVT.

This CDR3 is CASSLVLGISTEAFF. The DNA for the CDR3 is TGTGCCAGCAGTTTAGTTCTAGGGATAAGCACTGAAGCTTTCTTT. The chain combines TRBV27 with TRBJ1-1, with no clear D. Trimming shortened V by 2 bases and J by 4 bases, and 14 bases separated the two germline ends. Germline CDR1 reads MNHEY; CDR2 reads SMNVEV (reference sequence). The CDR3 is 15 residues long.

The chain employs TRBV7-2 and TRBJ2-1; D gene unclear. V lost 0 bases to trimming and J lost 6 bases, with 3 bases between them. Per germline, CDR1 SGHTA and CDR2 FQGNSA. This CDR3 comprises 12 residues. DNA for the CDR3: TGTGCCAGCAGCTTAGCGGTCAATGAGCAGTTCTTC. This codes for CASSLAVNEQFF.

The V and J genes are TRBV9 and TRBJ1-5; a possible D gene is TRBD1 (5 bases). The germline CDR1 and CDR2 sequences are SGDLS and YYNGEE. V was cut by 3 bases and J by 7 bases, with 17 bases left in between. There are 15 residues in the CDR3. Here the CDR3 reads CASSAQGLLSQPQHF. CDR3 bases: TGTGCCAGCAGCGCCCAGGGACTCCTAAGCCAGCCCCAGCATTTT.

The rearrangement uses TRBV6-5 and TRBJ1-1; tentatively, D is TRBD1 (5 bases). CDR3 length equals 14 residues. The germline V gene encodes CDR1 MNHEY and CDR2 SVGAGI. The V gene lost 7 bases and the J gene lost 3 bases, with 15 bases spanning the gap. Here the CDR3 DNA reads TGTGCCAGCACCCCCGGGGCGCGGGACACTGAAGCTTTCTTT. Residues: CASTPGARDTEAFF.

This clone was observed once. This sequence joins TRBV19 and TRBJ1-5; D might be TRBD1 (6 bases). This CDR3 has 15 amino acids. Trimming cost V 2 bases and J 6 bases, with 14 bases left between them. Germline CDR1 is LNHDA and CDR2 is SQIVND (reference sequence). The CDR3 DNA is TGTGCCAGTAGTATAACAGGGTTTGCGAGTCAGCCCCAGCATTTT. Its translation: CASSITGFASQPQHF.

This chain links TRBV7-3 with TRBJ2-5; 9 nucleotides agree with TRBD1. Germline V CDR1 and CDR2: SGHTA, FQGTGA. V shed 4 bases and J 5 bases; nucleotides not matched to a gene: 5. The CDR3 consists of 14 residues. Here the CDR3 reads CASSSPGQGETQYF. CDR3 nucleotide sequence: TGTGCCAGCAGCTCCCCAGGACAGGGGGAGACCCAGTACTTC.

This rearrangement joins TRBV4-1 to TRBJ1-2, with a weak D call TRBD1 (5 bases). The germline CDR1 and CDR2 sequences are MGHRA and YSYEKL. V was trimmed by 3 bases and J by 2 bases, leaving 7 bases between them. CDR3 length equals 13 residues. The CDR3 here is CASSQGRNYGYTF. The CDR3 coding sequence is TGCGCCAGCAGCCAGGGACGGAACTATGGCTACACCTTC.

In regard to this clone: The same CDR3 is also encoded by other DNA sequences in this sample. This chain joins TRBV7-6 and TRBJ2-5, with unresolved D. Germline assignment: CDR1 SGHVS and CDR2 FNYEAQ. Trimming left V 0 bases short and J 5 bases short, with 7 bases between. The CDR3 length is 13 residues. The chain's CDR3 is CASSLALGETQYF. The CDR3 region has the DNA TGTGCCAGCAGCTTAGCGCTTGGGGAGACCCAGTACTTC.

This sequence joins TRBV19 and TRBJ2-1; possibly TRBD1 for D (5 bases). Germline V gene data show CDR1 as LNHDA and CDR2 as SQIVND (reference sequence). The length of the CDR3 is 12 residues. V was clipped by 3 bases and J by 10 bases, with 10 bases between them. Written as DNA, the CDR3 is TGTGCCAGTAGTATCCAGGGTGGCGAGCAGTTCTTC. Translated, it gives CASSIQGGEQFF.

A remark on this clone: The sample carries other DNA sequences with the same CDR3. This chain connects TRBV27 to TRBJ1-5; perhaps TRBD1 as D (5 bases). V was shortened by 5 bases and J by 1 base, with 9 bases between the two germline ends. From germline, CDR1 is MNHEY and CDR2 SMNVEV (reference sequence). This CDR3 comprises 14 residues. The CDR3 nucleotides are TGTGCCAGCAGTCCGAGGGACAGCAATCAGCCCCAGCATTTT. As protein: CASSPRDSNQPQHF.

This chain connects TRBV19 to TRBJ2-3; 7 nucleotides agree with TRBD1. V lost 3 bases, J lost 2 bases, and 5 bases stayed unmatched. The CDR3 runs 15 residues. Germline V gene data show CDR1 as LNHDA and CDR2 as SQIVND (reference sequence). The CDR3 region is CASSILRGTTDTQYF. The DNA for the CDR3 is TGTGCCAGTAGTATTCTCAGGGGGACCACAGATACGCAGTATTTT.

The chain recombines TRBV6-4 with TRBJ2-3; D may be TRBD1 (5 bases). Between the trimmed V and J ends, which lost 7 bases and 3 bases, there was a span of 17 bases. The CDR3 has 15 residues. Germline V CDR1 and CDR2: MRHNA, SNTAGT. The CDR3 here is CASTGPRVGTDTQYF. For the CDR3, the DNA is TGTGCCAGCACAGGGCCCCGCGTCGGGACAGATACGCAGTATTTT.

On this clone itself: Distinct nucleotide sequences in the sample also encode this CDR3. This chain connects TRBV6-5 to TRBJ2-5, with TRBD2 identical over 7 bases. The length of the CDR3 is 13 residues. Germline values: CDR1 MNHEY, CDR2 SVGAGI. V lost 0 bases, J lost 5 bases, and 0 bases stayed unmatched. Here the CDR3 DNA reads TGTGCCAGCAGTTACTCCGGGAGGGAGACCCAGTACTTC. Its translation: CASSYSGRETQYF.

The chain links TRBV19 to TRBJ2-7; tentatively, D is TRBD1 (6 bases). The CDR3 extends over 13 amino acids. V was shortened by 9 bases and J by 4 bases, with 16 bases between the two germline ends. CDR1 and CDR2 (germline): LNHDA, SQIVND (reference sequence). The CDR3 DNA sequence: TGTGCCAGCTCTTGGGGGCACCGGTACGAGCAGTACTTC. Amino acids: CASSWGHRYEQYF. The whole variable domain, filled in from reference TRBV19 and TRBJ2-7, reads DGGITQSPKYLFRKEGQNVTLSCEQNLNHDAMYWYRQDPGQGLRLIYYSQIVNDFQKGDIAEGYSVSREKKESFPLTVTSAQKNPTAFYLCASSWGHRYEQYFGPGTRLTVT.

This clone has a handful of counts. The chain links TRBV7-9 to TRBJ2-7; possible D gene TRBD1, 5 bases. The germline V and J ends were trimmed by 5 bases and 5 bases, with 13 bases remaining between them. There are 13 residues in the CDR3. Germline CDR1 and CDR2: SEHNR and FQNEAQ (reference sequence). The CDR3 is CASSLARVHEQYF. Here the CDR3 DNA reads TGTGCCAGCAGCCTCGCCAGGGTCCACGAGCAGTACTTC.

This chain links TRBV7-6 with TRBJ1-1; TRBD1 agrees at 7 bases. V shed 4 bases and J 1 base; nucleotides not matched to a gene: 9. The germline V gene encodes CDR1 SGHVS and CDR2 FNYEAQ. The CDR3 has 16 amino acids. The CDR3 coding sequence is TGTGCCAGCAGCTCACCATTGACAGGGTCGAACACTGAAGCTTTCTTT. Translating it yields CASSSPLTGSNTEAFF.

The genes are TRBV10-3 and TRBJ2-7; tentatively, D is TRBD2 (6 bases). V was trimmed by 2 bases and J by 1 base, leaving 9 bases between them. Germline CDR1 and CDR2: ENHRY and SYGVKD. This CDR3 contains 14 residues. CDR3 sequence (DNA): TGTGCCATCAGTGAGGTGACTAGTTCCTACGAGCAGTACTTC. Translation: CAISEVTSSYEQYF.

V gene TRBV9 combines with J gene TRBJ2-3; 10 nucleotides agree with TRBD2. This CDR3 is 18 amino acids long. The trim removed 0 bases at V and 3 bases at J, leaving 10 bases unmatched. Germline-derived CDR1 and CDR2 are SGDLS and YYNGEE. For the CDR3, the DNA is TGTGCCAGCAGCGTAGCTAGATCTAGCGGGAGTGGTACAGATACGCAGTATTTT. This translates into CASSVARSSGSGTDTQYF.

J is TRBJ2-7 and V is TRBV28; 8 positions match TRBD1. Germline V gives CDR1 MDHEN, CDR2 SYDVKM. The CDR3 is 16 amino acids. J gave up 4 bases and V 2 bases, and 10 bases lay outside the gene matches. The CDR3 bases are TGTGCCAGCAGTTTACCAGGACAGGGACTTTCTTACGAGCAGTACTTC. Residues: CASSLPGQGLSYEQYF.

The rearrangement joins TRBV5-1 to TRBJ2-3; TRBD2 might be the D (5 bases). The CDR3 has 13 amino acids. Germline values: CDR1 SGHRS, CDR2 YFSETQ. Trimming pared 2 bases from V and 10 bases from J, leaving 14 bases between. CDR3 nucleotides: TGCGCCAGCAGCTTTCTCATAGTCGGGGCGCAGTATTTT. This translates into CASSFLIVGAQYF.

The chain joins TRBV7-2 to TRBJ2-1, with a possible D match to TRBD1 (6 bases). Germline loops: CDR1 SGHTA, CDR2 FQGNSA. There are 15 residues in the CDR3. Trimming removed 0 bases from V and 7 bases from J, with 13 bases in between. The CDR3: CASSLAGTNLNEQFF. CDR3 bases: TGTGCCAGCAGCTTAGCCGGGACAAATTTAAATGAGCAGTTCTTC.

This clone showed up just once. As DNA, the CDR3 is TGTGCCAGCAGTTTCGGGTTGGGGTCGGGGGAGCAGTACTTC. Protein: CASSFGLGSGEQYF. The V gene is TRBV28, the J gene TRBJ2-7, with D possibly matching TRBD2 (5 bases). The germline V and J ends were trimmed by 3 bases and 7 bases, with 16 bases remaining between them. The germline gives CDR1 MDHEN, CDR2 SYDVKM. This CDR3 is built from 14 residues.